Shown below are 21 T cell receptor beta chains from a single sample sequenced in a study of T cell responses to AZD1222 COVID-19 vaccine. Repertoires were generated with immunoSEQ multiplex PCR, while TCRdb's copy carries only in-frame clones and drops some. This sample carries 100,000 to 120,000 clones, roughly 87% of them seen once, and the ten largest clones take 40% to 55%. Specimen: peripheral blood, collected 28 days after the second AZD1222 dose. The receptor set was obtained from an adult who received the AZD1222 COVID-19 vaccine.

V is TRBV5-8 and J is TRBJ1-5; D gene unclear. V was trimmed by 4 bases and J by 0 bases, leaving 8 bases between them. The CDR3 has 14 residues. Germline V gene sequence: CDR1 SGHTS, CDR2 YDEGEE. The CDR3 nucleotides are TGTGCCAGCAGCCCCACAGATAGCAATCAGCCCCAGCATTTT. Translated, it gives CASSPTDSNQPQHF.

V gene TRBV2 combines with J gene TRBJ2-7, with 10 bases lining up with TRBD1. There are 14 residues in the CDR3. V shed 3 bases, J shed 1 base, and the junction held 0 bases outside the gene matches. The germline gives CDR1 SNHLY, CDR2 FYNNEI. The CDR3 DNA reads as TGTGCCAGCAGTGAGGGACAGGGGTCCTACGAGCAGTACTTC. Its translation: CASSEGQGSYEQYF.

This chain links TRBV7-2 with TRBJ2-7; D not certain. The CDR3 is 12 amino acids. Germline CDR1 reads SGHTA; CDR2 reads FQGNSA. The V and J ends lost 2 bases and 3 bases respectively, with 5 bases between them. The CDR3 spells CASSLLGYEQYF. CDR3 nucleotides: TGTGCCAGCAGCTTACTCGGCTACGAGCAGTACTTC.

CDR3 sequence: CASSDQQGNEQYF. The CDR3 nucleotides are TGTGCCAGCAGCGACCAACAGGGGAACGAGCAGTACTTC. The rearrangement links TRBV9 to TRBJ2-7, with 7 positions matching TRBD1. The germline CDR1 and CDR2 sequences are SGDLS and YYNGEE. V dropped 3 bases and J dropped 5; count of bases not matched to a gene: 5. This CDR3 spans 13 amino acids.

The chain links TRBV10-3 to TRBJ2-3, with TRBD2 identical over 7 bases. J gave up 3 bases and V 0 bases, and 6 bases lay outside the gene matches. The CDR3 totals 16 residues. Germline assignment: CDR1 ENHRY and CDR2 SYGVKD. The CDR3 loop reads CAISESGGSGTDTQYF. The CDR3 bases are TGTGCCATCAGTGAGTCTGGCGGGAGCGGGACAGATACGCAGTATTTT.

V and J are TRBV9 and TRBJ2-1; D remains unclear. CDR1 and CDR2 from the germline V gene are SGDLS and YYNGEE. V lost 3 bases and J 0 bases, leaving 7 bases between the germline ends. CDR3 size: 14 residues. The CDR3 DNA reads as TGTGCCAGCAGCGGACGAAGCTCCTACAATGAGCAGTTCTTC. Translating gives CASSGRSSYNEQFF.

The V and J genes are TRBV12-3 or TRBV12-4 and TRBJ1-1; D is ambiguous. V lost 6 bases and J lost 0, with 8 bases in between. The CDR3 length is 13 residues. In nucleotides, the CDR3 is TGTGCCAGCAGGACTGACTTGAACACTGAAGCTTTCTTT. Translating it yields CASRTDLNTEAFF.

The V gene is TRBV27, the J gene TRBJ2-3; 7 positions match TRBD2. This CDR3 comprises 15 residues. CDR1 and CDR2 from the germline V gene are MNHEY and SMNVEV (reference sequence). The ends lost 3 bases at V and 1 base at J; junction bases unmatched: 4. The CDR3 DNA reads TGTGCCAGCAGTTTTGGGGCGGGAGGCACAGATACGCAGTATTTT. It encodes CASSFGAGGTDTQYF.

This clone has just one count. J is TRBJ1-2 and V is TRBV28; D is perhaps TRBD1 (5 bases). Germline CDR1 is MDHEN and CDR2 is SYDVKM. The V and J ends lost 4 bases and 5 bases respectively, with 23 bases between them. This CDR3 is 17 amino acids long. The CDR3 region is CASSSSGTRVLRYGYTF. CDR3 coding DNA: TGTGCCAGCAGTTCTTCAGGGACCCGGGTGTTGAGGTATGGCTACACCTTC.

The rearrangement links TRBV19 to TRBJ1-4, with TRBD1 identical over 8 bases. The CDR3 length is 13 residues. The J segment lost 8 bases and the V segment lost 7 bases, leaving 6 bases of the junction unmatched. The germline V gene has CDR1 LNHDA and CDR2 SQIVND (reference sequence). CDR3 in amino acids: CASNPGTGEKLFF. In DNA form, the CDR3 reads TGTGCCAGTAACCCAGGGACAGGCGAAAAACTGTTTTTT.

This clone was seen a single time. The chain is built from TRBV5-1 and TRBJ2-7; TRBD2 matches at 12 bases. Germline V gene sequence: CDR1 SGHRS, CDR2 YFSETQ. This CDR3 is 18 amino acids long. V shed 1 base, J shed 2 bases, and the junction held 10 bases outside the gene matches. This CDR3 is CASSLSAYPSGGAYEQYF. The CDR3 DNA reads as TGCGCCAGCAGCTTGTCAGCCTACCCTAGCGGGGGGGCCTACGAGCAGTACTTC.

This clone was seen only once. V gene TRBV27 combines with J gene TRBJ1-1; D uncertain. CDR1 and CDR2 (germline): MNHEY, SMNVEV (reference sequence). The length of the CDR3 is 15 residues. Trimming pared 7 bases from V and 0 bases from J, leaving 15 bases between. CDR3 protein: CASTASLAVNTEAFF. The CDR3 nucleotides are TGTGCCAGCACCGCCAGTCTAGCGGTGAACACTGAAGCTTTCTTT.

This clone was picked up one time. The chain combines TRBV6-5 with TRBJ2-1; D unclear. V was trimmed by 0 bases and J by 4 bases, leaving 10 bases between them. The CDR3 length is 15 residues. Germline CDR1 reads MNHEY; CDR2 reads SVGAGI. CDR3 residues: CASSYSGNTYNEQFF. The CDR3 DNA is TGTGCCAGCAGTTACTCTGGCAACACTTACAATGAGCAGTTCTTC.

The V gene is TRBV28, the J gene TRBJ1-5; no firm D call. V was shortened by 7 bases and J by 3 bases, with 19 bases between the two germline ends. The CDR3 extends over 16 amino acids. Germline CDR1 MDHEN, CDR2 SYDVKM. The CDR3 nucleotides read TGTGCCAGCAAGGATACGACCTTCCCCCCCAATCAGCCCCAGCATTTT. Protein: CASKDTTFPPNQPQHF.

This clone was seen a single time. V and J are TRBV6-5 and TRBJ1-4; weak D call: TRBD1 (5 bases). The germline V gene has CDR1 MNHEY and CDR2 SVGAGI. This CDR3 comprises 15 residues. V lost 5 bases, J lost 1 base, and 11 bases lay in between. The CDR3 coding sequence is TGTGCCAGCAGTCAAAAAGACAGAACTAATGAAAAACTGTTTTTT. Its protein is CASSQKDRTNEKLFF.

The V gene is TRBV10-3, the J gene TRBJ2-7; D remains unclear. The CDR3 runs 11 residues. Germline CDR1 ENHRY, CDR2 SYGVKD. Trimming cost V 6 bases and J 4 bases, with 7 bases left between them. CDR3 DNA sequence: TGTGCCATCAGGGGTATGTACGAGCAGTACTTC. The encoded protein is CAIRGMYEQYF.

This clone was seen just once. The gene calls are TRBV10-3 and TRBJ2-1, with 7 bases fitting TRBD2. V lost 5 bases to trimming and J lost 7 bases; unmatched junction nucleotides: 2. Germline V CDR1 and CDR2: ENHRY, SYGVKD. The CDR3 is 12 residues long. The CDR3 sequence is CAISLSGNEQFF. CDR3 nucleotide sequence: TGTGCCATCAGTCTTAGCGGGAATGAGCAGTTCTTC.

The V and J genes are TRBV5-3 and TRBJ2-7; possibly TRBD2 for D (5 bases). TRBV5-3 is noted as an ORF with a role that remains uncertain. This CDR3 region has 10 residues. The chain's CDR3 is CVLRVDEQYF. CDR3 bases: TGTGTATTGCGGGTCGACGAGCAGTACTTC.

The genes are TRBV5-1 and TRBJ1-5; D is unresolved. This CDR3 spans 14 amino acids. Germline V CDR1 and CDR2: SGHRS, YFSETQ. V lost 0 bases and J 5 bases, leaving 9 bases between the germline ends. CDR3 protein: CASSLEGLDQPQHF. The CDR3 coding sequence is TGCGCCAGCAGCTTGGAAGGTTTGGATCAGCCCCAGCATTTT.

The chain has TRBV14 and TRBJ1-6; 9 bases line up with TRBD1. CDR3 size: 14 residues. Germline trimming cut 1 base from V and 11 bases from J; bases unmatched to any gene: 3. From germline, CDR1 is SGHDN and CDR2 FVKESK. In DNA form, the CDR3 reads TGTGCCAGCAGCCAAGGGACAGGGGTGGCACCCCTCCACTTT. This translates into CASSQGTGVAPLHF. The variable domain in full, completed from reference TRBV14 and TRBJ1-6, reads EAGVTQFPSHSVIEKGQTVTLRCDPISGHDNLYWYRRVMGKEIKFLLHFVKESKQDESGMPNNRFLAERTGGTYSTLKVQPAELEDSGVYFCASSQGTGVAPLHFGNGTRLTVT.

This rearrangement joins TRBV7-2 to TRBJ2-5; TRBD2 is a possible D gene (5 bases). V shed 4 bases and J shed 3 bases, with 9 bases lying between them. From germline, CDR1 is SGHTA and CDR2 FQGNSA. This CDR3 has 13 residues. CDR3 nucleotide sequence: TGTGCCAGCAGCTCGGGGAGTAAAGAGACCCAGTACTTC. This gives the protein CASSSGSKETQYF.